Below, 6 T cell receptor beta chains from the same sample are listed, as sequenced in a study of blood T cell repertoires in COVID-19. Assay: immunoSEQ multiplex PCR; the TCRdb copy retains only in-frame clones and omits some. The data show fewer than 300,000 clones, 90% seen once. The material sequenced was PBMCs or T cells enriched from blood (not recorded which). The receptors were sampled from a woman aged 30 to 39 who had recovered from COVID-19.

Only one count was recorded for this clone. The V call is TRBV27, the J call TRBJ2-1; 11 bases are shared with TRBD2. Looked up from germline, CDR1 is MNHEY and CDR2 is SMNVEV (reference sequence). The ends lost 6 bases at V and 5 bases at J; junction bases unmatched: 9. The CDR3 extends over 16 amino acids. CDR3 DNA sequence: TGTGCCAGCAGATACAACCTAGCGGGAGGTAACAATGAGCAGTTCTTC. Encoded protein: CASRYNLAGGNNEQFF.

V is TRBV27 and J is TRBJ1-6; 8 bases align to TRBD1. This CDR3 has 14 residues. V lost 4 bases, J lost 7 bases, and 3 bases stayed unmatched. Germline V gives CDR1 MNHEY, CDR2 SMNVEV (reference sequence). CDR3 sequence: CASSSNRGNSPLHF. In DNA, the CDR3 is TGTGCCAGCAGTTCTAACAGGGGGAATTCACCCCTCCACTTT.

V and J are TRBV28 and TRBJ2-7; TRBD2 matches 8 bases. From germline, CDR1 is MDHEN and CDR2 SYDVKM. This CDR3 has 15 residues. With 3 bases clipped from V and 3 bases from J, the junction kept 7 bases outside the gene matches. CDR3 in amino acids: CASSFALAGFYEQYF. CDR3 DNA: TGTGCCAGCAGTTTTGCGCTAGCGGGCTTCTACGAGCAGTACTTC.

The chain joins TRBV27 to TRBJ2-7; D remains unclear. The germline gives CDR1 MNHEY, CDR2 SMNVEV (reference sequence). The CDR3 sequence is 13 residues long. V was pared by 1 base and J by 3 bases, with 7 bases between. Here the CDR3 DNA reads TGTGCCAGCAGTTTATTCCCTCGCTACGAGCAGTACTTC. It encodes CASSLFPRYEQYF.

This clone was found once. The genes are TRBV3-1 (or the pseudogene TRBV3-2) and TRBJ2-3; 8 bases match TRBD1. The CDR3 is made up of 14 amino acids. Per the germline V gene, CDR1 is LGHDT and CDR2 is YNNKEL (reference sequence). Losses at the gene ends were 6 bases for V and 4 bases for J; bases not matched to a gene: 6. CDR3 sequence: CASRIQGAADTQYF. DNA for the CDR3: TGTGCCAGCAGAATTCAGGGGGCGGCAGATACGCAGTATTTT.

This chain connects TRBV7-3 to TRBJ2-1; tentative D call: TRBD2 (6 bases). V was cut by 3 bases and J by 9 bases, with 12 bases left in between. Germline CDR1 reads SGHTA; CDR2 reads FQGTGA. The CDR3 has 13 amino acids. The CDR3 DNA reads TGTGCCAGCAGCTTCGGAGGGATGGGTGAGCAGTTCTTC. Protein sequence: CASSFGGMGEQFF.